The table lists the clone carrying this T cell receptor beta chain with a few counts. The antigen is not known. This record comes from a study of identical twins. Findings and caveats of the study: Out-of-frame alpha sequences common to twins were enriched for low generation probability. Twins' excess sharing was less marked for out-of-frame beta sequences.

MiXCR, run by TCRdb on the 5' RACE reads, gives a single entry per CDR3 protein. The sample includes more than 650,000 distinct CDR3 sequences, around 5.7% of them seen just once. The TCR originated in a young man in good health. The sample consisted of naive T cells sorted from blood.

The CDR3 sequence is CSARRTGSNTEAFF. The CDR3 region has the DNA TGCAGTGCTAGACGGACAGGGTCGAACACTGAAGCTTTCTTT. The J gene is TRBJ1-1, the V gene TRBV20-1; 8 bases agree with TRBD1. Germline V gene sequence: CDR1 DFQATT, CDR2 SNEGSKA (reference sequence). The CDR3 extends over 14 amino acids. V was pared by 2 bases and J by 1 base, with 3 bases of the junction left unmatched.